This T cell receptor beta chain was retrieved from a study of shared clonotypes between healthy human individuals. In the authors' methods: Junction-only sequences without quality scores came from ImmunoSEQ, so filtering differed. Using immunoSEQ multiplex PCR, the repertoire was profiled, and TCRdb retains in-frame clones only, with some absent. V and J calls and clone size are copied from that table; D and trimming were computed from the DNA. The sample has 550,000 to 850,000 clones; roughly 72% are singletons. The length of the CDR3 is 18 residues. Per germline, CDR1 SGHVS and CDR2 FQNEAQ. Trimming removed 1 base from V and 7 bases from J; junction bases left unmatched: 16. General study findings and limits: Collection of samples was limited to blood; tissue repertoires likely differ. Naive CD4 clonotypes were shared across a handful of donors at 4% to 5%. Non-shared clonotypes had lower generation probabilities than clonotypes shared by all four sorted-subset donors.

With regard to this clone: The antigen is unknown.

This chain joins TRBV7-8 and TRBJ2-3; TRBD2 aligns across 8 bases. This receptor was identified in a woman aged 25 to 39 in good health. The sample taken for sequencing was memory CD4+ T cells sorted from blood. Subset specified: CD45RA-negative fraction. CDR3 amino acids: CASSLELGSSGHFYTQYF. For the CDR3, the DNA is TGTGCCAGCAGCTTAGAGTTGGGTTCTAGCGGGCATTTCTATACGCAGTATTTT.